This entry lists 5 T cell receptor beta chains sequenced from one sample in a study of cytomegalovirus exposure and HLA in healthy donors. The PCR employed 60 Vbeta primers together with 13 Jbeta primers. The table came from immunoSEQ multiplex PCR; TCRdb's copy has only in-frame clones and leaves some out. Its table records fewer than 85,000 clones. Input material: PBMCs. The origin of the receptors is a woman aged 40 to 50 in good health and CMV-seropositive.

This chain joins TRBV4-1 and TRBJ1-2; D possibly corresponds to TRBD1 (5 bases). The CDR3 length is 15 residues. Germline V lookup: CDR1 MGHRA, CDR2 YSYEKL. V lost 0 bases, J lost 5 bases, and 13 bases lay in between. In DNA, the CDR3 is TGCGCCAGCAGCCAAGATCAGACAGAACCTTATGGCTACACCTTC. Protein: CASSQDQTEPYGYTF.

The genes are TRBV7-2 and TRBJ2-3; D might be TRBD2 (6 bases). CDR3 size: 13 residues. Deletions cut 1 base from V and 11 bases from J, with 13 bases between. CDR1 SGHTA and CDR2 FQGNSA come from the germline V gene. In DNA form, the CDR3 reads TGTGCCAGCAGCTTAGGTTGGGACTCGGGGCAGTATTTT. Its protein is CASSLGWDSGQYF.

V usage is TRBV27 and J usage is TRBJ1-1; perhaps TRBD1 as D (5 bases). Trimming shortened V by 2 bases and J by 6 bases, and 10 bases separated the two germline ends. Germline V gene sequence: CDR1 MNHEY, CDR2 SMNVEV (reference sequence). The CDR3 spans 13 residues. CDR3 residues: CASSLGGSAEAFF. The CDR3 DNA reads TGTGCCAGCAGTTTAGGGGGGAGCGCTGAAGCTTTCTTT.

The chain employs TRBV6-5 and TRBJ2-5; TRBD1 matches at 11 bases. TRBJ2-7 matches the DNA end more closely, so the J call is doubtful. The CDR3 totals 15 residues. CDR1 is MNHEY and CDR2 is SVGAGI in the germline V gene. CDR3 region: CASSSRDRGSYEQYF. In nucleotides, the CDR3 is TGTGCCAGCAGTTCCCGGGACAGGGGGTCCTACGAGCAGTACTTC.

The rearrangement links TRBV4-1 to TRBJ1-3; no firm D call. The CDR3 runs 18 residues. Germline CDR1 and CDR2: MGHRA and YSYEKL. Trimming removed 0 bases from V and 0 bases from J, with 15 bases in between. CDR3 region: CASSQDEMRKSSGNTIYF. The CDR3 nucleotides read TGCGCCAGCAGCCAAGATGAAATGAGAAAAAGCTCTGGAAACACCATATATTTT.